This paragraph covers one TCR beta chain sequence. As yet, its antigen is unknown. This record comes from a study of T cell repertoires in cytomegalovirus infection. Study information: From public TCR beta signatures came an indication of both CMV infection and matching HLA type.

MiXCR, applied by TCRdb to the reads, yields one record per CDR3 protein. The table has about 310,000 distinct CDR3 sequences, around 25% seen once. This CDR3 has 14 amino acids. Germline CDR1 SEHNR, CDR2 FQNEAQ (reference sequence). J gave up 9 bases and V 7 bases, and 9 bases lay outside the gene matches. This chain links TRBV7-9 with TRBJ1-6; 7 bases are a match to TRBD1. The TCR sequence derives from a human donor in good health (CMV status not recorded). Some clones in this sample may be carry-over from other donors' samples. Specimen: cultured PBMCs, collected from culture after CMV antigen stimulation. For the CDR3, the DNA is TGTGCCAGCAATCTAGGGGGCGAAGGTTCACCCCTCCACTTT. It yields the protein CASNLGGEGSPLHF.